The clone carrying this T cell receptor (beta chain) has just a few counts. Its cognate antigen is unknown. This specimen belongs to a study of T cells in Graves' hyperthyroidism and ophthalmopathy. Orbital computed tomography, thyroid ultrasound, serum thyroxine and TRAb, and clinical symptoms together informed the diagnoses. Each 10 ml fresh peripheral blood draw supplied the PBMCs. Amplification yielded TCR beta CDR3 regions, with RNA transcripts as the source. Researchers ran a first-round RT-PCR on the TCR CDR3 using the HTBI primer set. A single record per CDR3 protein comes from TCRdb applying MiXCR to the multiplex PCR reads. The sample includes about 530,000 distinct CDR3 sequences, roughly 15% of them seen just once. Whole-study results and caveats: Peripheral blood also featured most of the thyroid clonotypes expanded above 0.001.

The length of the CDR3 is 16 residues. V dropped 1 base and J dropped 3; count of bases not matched to a gene: 7. The V gene's germline CDR1 is SGDLS and CDR2 YYNGEE. The chain employs TRBV9 and TRBJ2-1, with 7 bases identical to TRBD2. Sequencing input: blood. The receptor's source is a woman aged 18-29 years with Graves' ophthalmopathy. The CDR3 region has the DNA TGTGCCAGCAGCGTAACGTCGGGGGGTTTCTACAATGAGCAGTTCTTC. Its translation: CASSVTSGGFYNEQFF.